The T cell receptor beta chain described here comes from a study of spatial heterogeneity in lung cancer. A note on this clonotype: The antigen remains unidentified.

A unique molecular identifier was attached to every TCR cDNA molecule. TCRdb recomputed calls from the 5' RACE reads with MiXCR, one row per CDR3 protein. The repertoire includes 90,000 or so distinct CDR3 sequences, approximately 8.2% of them detected once, and 6% to 7.5% sits in the top ten. The time point was: sample taken at primary tumor resection. Sequencing was performed on whole RNA extracted from tumor and nontumor lung tissue, or from frozen PBMC, and the material was left unsorted. The donors, approximately 66 patients with untreated early-stage non-small cell lung cancer, provided the samples. Germline V lookup: CDR1 DFQATT, CDR2 SNEGSKA (reference sequence). V lost 1 base to trimming and J lost 2 bases, with 12 bases between them. CDR3 length equals 14 residues. The study's findings and limits: Relative to follow-up, resection was when ubiquitous expanded tumor TCRs appeared more in blood.

This TCR was recovered from a male donor with early-stage non-small cell lung cancer. Sequencing was performed on PBMCs, taken at surgery. This chain uses TRBV20-1 with TRBJ2-7, with a possible D match to TRBD2 (5 bases). DNA of the CDR3: TGCAGTGCTAGAGTACGGACGGGAACCTACGAGCAGTACTTC. Residues: CSARVRTGTYEQYF.